This entry lists 26 T cell receptor beta chains sequenced from one sample in a study of immune heterogeneity within non-small cell lung tumors. For each sample, template was approximately 0.55 ug of bulk tumor genomic DNA. While surgery was under way, several biopsies spaced far apart were taken per primary tumor. With untreated, newly diagnosed non-small cell lung cancer, the patients went on to undergo curative surgery. The TCR beta CDR3 region was amplified by multiplex PCR employing 32 V and 13 J primers. MiXCR was run by TCRdb on the multiplex PCR reads, yielding one entry per CDR3 protein. The sample carries over 20,000 distinct CDR3 sequences, 25% to 35% recorded once. Material for sequencing was lung tumor tissue. These TCRs come from a man aged 35 to 55 with non-small cell lung cancer.

This clonotype ranks as medium-sized. V gene TRBV7-8 combines with J gene TRBJ1-2, with 9 bases lining up with TRBD1. V lost 3 bases to trimming and J lost 2 bases; unmatched junction nucleotides: 7. The CDR3 extends over 16 amino acids. Germline V gene lookup returns CDR1 SGHVS and CDR2 FQNEAQ. The CDR3 protein is CASSFSGTGSNYGYTF. In DNA, the CDR3 is TGTGCCAGCAGCTTCTCCGGGACAGGGTCAAACTATGGCTACACCTTC.

This clonotype was seen ten or more times. V gene TRBV27 combines with J gene TRBJ2-7; 11 nucleotides match TRBD1. CDR3 length: 15 residues. Losses at the gene ends were 4 bases for V and 11 bases for J; bases not matched to a gene: 13. CDR1 is MNHEY and CDR2 is SMNVEV in the germline V gene (reference sequence). The CDR3 DNA reads as TGTGCCAGCAGTTCCACCGGGACAGGGGGTATGGTGGAGTACTTC. Translation: CASSSTGTGGMVEYF.

Details on this clonotype: Given a much more abundant clone one base away, this may be a read error. J is TRBJ1-1 and V is TRBV6-1, with D maybe TRBD1 (5 bases). The CDR3 has 12 residues. The germline V gene has CDR1 MNHNS and CDR2 SASEGT. V dropped 11 bases and J dropped 11 bases, with 21 bases sitting between them. CDR3 nucleotides: TGTGCCCCACGGTCAGGGAGTTTTAGGGCTTTCTTT. Its translation is CAPRSGSFRAFF.

This clonotype occurred many times. This chain connects TRBV6-1 to TRBJ2-7, with 8 bases that match TRBD2. V was pared by 7 bases and J by 3 bases, with 8 bases of the junction left unmatched. CDR3 length: 14 amino acids. The V gene's germline CDR1 is MNHNS and CDR2 SASEGT. The CDR3 DNA is TGTGCCAGCACGAGCCGGGAGGGCATCTACGAGCAGTACTTC. Translated, it gives CASTSREGIYEQYF.

As regards this clonotype: The junction shows a germline mismatch at one end, possibly a read error. The rearrangement links TRBV2 to TRBJ2-3; TRBD2 aligns across 7 bases. This CDR3 region has 13 residues. Germline V gives CDR1 SNHLY, CDR2 FYNNEI. The CDR3 region has the DNA TGTGCCAGCAGTGTTGGGAGGGCAGATACGCGGTATTTT. This gives the protein CASSVGRADTRYF.

The chain combines TRBV19 with TRBJ1-1; unclear D gene. From germline, CDR1 is LNHDA and CDR2 SQIVND (reference sequence). The ends were cut back, 6 bases at V and 5 bases at J, with 19 bases in the middle. CDR3 length: 15 amino acids. The CDR3 reads CASSIGARARTEAFF. The DNA of the CDR3 is TGTGCCAGTAGCATCGGTGCAAGGGCTCGGACTGAAGCTTTCTTT.

This clonotype was detected ten times or more. J is TRBJ1-1 and V is TRBV6-1, with 9 positions matching TRBD1. Germline CDR1 MNHNS, CDR2 SASEGT. Trimming at V came to 6 bases and at J to 6 bases, leaving 8 bases not matched to a gene. The CDR3 contains 14 residues. The CDR3 spells CASRLQGAGPEAFF. The CDR3 DNA reads TGTGCCAGCAGGTTACAGGGGGCTGGGCCTGAAGCTTTCTTT.

This clonotype was counted a single time. The chain has TRBV5-5 and TRBJ1-5, with D unclear. Looked up from germline, CDR1 is SGHKS and CDR2 is YYEKEE (reference sequence). CDR3 length: 14 residues. Trimming removed 0 bases at V and 4 bases at J, with 8 bases between. The CDR3 DNA reads as TGTGCCAGCAGCTTGGGCCCAGTGAATCAGCCCCAGCATTTT. Translation gives CASSLGPVNQPQHF. The whole variable domain, remainder taken from reference TRBV5-5 and TRBJ1-5, is DAGVTQSPTHLIKTRGQQVTLRCSPISGHKSVSWYQQVLGQGPQFIFQYYEKEERGRGNFPDRFSARQFPNYSSELNVNALLLGDSALYLCASSLGPVNQPQHFGDGTRLSIL.

The chain combines TRBV6-1 with TRBJ1-5; no clear D gene. CDR1 MNHNS and CDR2 SASEGT come from the germline V gene. V gave up 8 bases and J gave up 0 bases, with 8 bases separating them. The CDR3 spans 13 residues. The CDR3 DNA reads TGTGCCAGCGTACGAAATAGCAATCAGCCCCAGCATTTT. Its protein is CASVRNSNQPQHF.

This clonotype was counted only a few times. The chain is built from TRBV9 and TRBJ2-2, with TRBD2 matching 8 bases. This CDR3 is built from 15 residues. Germline V gene data show CDR1 as SGDLS and CDR2 as YYNGEE. V lost 5 bases, J lost 4 bases, and 7 bases stayed unmatched. The chain's CDR3 is CASRKLAGGTGELFF. The DNA of the CDR3 is TGTGCCAGCAGAAAGCTGGCGGGGGGCACCGGGGAGCTGTTTTTT. The full variable domain, completed using reference TRBV9 and TRBJ2-2, is DSGVTQTPKHLITATGQRVTLRCSPRSGDLSVYWYQQSLDQGLQFLIQYYNGEERAKGNILERFSAQQFPDLHSELNLSSLELGDSALYFCASRKLAGGTGELFFGEGSRLTVL.

A remark on this clonotype: A read error may be the cause here, since a much bigger clone is one base away. The chain links TRBV19 to TRBJ1-3, with 9 bases matching TRBD1. Germline-derived CDR1 and CDR2 are LNHDA and SQIVND (reference sequence). This CDR3 spans 16 amino acids. The CDR3 coding sequence is TGTGCCTGTAGTCCCGGGACAGGGCTCTCTGGAAACACCATATATTTT. It translates to CACSPGTGLSGNTIYF.

V is TRBV5-1 and J is TRBJ2-2; possibly TRBD1 for D (6 bases). The CDR3 sequence is 16 residues long. Germline V gene sequence: CDR1 SGHRS, CDR2 YFSETQ. V lost 0 bases, J lost 6 bases, and 15 bases lay in between. CDR3 protein: CASSLGTVGPAGELFF. The DNA for the CDR3 is TGCGCCAGCAGCTTGGGGACAGTTGGGCCGGCCGGGGAGCTGTTTTTT.

In this sample, this clonotype turned up many times. J is TRBJ2-7 and V is TRBV11-3; TRBD1 matches 9 bases. With 1 base clipped from V and 2 bases from J, the junction kept 3 bases outside the gene matches. In germline, CDR1 is SGHNT, CDR2 YENEEA. CDR3 length equals 15 residues. The CDR3, as DNA: TGTGCCAGCAGCTTAGTGGGACAGGGAGCCTACGAGCAGTACTTC. It yields the protein CASSLVGQGAYEQYF. Variable domain in full (rest from reference TRBV11-3 and TRBJ2-7): EAGVVQSPRYKIIEKKQPVAFWCNPISGHNTLYWYLQNLGQGPELLIRYENEEAVDDSQLPKDRFSAERLKGVDSTLKIQPAELGDSAVYLCASSLVGQGAYEQYFGPGTRLTVT.

This clonotype is labeled as medium-sized. The chain joins TRBV6-1 to TRBJ1-5; no definite D call. Trimming removed 8 bases at V and 2 bases at J, with 13 bases between. The germline gives CDR1 MNHNS, CDR2 SASEGT. This CDR3 spans 14 amino acids. The CDR3 spells CASAPRGGNQPQHF. The CDR3 DNA is TGTGCCAGCGCACCCCGGGGAGGCAATCAGCCCCAGCATTTT.

Details on this clonotype: Germline is not matched at one junction end, which may reflect a read error. V usage is TRBV4-2 and J usage is TRBJ2-6; D perhaps matches TRBD1 (5 bases). The CDR3 totals 16 residues. Germline V gene lookup returns CDR1 LGHNA and CDR2 YNFKEQ. The CDR3, as DNA: TGTGCCAGCAGCCAAGAAGGGGCTGGTGGGGCCAACGTCCTCACTTTC. Protein sequence: CASSQEGAGGANVLTF.

The rearrangement uses TRBV10-2 and TRBJ1-1; possible D gene TRBD1, 6 bases. The CDR3 runs to 11 residues. Germline CDR1 and CDR2: WSHSY and SAAADI. Trimming stripped 6 bases from V and 8 bases from J, with 10 bases between. This chain's CDR3 is CASSRDIEAFF. The DNA of the CDR3 is TGCGCCAGCAGCAGGGACATCGAAGCTTTCTTT.

This clonotype is medium-sized within its sample. The chain uses TRBV6-1 and TRBJ1-2; 9 nucleotides line up with TRBD1. Germline lookup yields CDR1 MNHNS and CDR2 SASEGT. This CDR3 region has 14 residues. V dropped 6 bases and J dropped 7; count of bases not matched to a gene: 9. In nucleotides, the CDR3 is TGTGCCAGCAGCAACAGGGGGCAGGTTGGTGGCTACACCTTC. Translated: CASSNRGQVGGYTF.

This clonotype was counted a few times. The DNA for the CDR3 is TGTGCCAGCAGCTTAGGAGCCGGGACTTCCTACGAGCAGTACTTC. It codes for CASSLGAGTSYEQYF. The chain recombines TRBV7-9 with TRBJ2-7; TRBD2 is a possible D gene (6 bases). The V end lost 1 base, the J end lost 1 base, and 11 bases lay between the germline ends. Looked up from germline, CDR1 is SEHNR and CDR2 is FQNEAQ (reference sequence). The CDR3 length is 15 residues.

The rearrangement uses TRBV30 and TRBJ1-1, with 12 positions matching TRBD1. CDR1 is GTSNPN and CDR2 is SVGIG in the germline V gene (reference sequence). V dropped 5 bases and J dropped 4; count of bases not matched to a gene: 2. This CDR3 has 13 residues. The CDR3 reads CAWEGQGATEAFF. CDR3 in DNA: TGTGCCTGGGAGGGACAGGGGGCCACTGAAGCTTTCTTT.

This clonotype showed up just a few times. The chain couples TRBV5-6 to TRBJ1-2; D may be TRBD1 (5 bases). Germline V gives CDR1 SGHDT, CDR2 YYEEEE. V was pared by 0 bases and J by 3 bases, with 18 bases between. The CDR3 sequence is 17 residues long. In DNA, the CDR3 is TGTGCCAGCAGCTTGGGCCTCGGTGAACGGGGGGACTATGGCTACACCTTC. Encoded protein: CASSLGLGERGDYGYTF.

The chain is built from TRBV7-9 and TRBJ2-2; 7 positions agree with TRBD2. CDR3 size: 14 residues. Germline assignment: CDR1 SEHNR and CDR2 FQNEAQ (reference sequence). J gave up 7 bases and V 2 bases, and 4 bases lay outside the gene matches. The CDR3 nucleotides read TGTGCCAGCAGCTTAAGCGGGATTGACGGGGAGCTGTTTTTT. Translating gives CASSLSGIDGELFF.

Comments on this clonotype: Germline and junction disagree at one end, which may indicate a read error. The chain has TRBV20-1 and TRBJ2-5, with D maybe TRBD2 (5 bases). Germline-derived CDR1 and CDR2 are DFQATT and SNEGSKA (reference sequence). This CDR3 comprises 11 residues. DNA for the CDR3: TGCAGTGCTAGAGACTGGGAGACCCAGTGCTTC. This codes for CSARDWETQCF.

This clonotype came up a few times. This chain joins TRBV6-5 and TRBJ2-5, with 9 bases aligning to TRBD1. With 2 bases clipped from V and 5 bases from J, the junction kept 3 bases outside the gene matches. CDR3 size: 14 residues. Germline V lookup: CDR1 MNHEY, CDR2 SVGAGI. The CDR3, as DNA: TGTGCCAGCAGTTACACAGGGGGCGGTGAGACCCAGTACTTC. Its protein product is CASSYTGGGETQYF.

Relative to its sample, this clonotype is medium-sized. The chain couples TRBV19 to TRBJ2-7; D assignment may be TRBD1 or TRBD2 (5 bases each). The CDR3 covers 14 residues. Trimming removed 6 bases at V and 2 bases at J, with 14 bases between. Germline CDR1 LNHDA, CDR2 SQIVND (reference sequence). CDR3 sequence: CASSLRDLPYEQYF. In nucleotides, the CDR3 is TGTGCCAGTAGCCTCCGGGACCTCCCCTACGAGCAGTACTTC.

The chain carries TRBV20-1 and TRBJ2-7, with 12 positions matching TRBD2. From germline, CDR1 is DFQATT and CDR2 SNEGSKA (reference sequence). The CDR3 has 15 residues. J gave up 4 bases and V 3 bases, and 7 bases lay outside the gene matches. The CDR3 DNA follows: TGCAGTGCTAGCCCACTAGCGGGAGGTCGGTACGAGCAGTACTTC. Its protein product is CSASPLAGGRYEQYF.

For this clonotype: This may arise from a read error, as a much more abundant clone is one base away. This rearrangement joins TRBV12-3 or TRBV12-4 to TRBJ1-3; no firm D call. This CDR3 contains 14 residues. The DNA for the CDR3 is TGTGACAGCAGCGCCCTTATCTCTGGAAACACCATATATTTT. Its protein product is CDSSALISGNTIYF.